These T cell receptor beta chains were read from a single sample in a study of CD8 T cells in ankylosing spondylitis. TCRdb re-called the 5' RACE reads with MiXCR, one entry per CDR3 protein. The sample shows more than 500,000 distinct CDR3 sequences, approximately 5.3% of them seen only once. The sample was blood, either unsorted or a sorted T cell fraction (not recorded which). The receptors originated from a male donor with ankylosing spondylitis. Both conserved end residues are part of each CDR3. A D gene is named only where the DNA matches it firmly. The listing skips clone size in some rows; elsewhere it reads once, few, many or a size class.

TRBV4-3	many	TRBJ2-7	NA	TGCGCCAGCAGCCAAGATTACCAAAACTACGAGCAGTACTTC	CASSQDYQNYEQYF
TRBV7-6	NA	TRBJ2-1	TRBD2	TGTGCCAGCAGTGCATATGGACTAGGCGGTGAGCAGTTCTTC	CASSAYGLGGEQFF
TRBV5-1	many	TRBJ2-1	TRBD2	TGCGCCAGCAGCTTGAGGGCTCTAGCGGGAGGGAACAATGAGCAGTTCTTC	CASSLRALAGGNNEQFF
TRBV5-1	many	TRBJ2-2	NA	TGCGCCAGCAGCTTGTCCATCGAGGCAGGGTGGACCGGGGAGCTGTTTTTT	CASSLSIEAGWTGELFF
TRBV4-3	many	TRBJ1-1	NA	TGCGCCAGCAGCCAAGAAGGCGGGACCGGTCTATTTGAAGCTTTCTTT	CASSQEGGTGLFEAFF
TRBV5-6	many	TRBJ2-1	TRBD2	TGTGCCAGCAGCGCTCTAGCGGGGGGGCCCGGTGAGCAGTTCTTC	CASSALAGGPGEQFF
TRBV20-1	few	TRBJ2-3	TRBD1	TGCAGTGCTTCGGACAGGGGCCTATACACAGATACGCAGTATTTT	CSASDRGLYTDTQYF
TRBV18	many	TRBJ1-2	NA	TGTGCCAGCTCCCTCGATTATGGGCAGGGGCCTGGCTACACCTTC	CASSLDYGQGPGYTF
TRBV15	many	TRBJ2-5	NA	TGTGCCACCAGCAGGTTTAACAGGGAAGAGACCCAGTACTTC	CATSRFNREETQYF
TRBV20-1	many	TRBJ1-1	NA	TGCAGTGCTAGATCCACGCACAGGGAAACTGAAGCTTTCTTT	CSARSTHRETEAFF